This T cell receptor beta chain originates from a study of blood T cells in healthy people across ages. Study-level background: Template-switching capture recovered about one barcoded beta molecule per two T cells. Findings and limits, study-wide: Per million T cells, TCR beta diversity dropped about linearly as age rose.

V lost 6 bases to trimming and J lost 2 bases, with 17 bases between them. The CDR3 is 15 residues long. Worth noting for this clonotype: Its antigen is unknown.

A second PCR of roughly 7 to 11 cycles used a sample-barcoded 5' primer and a J-beta primer mix. Unique molecular identifiers of 12 random nucleotides labeled each cDNA. Every sample returned 3 million or more CDR3-containing paired-end reads. TCRdb processed the 5' RACE reads anew with MiXCR; each CDR3 protein has one entry. The sample contains 1.5 million to 2 million distinct CDR3 sequences, roughly 27% of which appear only once. Sample: blood. The sequence came from a woman in her 30s in good health. V gene TRBV12-3 or TRBV12-4 combines with J gene TRBJ2-7; perhaps TRBD2 as D (5 bases). The CDR3 region has the DNA TGTGCCAGCAGGCACAGCGGAGGCGGACCCTACGAGCAGTACTTC. It codes for CASRHSGGGPYEQYF.